This TCR beta chain originates from a study of CD8 T cells in ankylosing spondylitis. 5'-RACE, quantitative and with molecular barcodes, yielded the TCR beta libraries. TCRdb itself ran the 5' RACE reads through MiXCR, one entry per CDR3 protein. The sample holds about 210,000 distinct CDR3 sequences, about 7% seen once. Study-wide findings and caveats: It appeared that ankylosing spondylitis blood was characterized by a TCR beta motif of fewer than 10 highly homologous variants.

A word on this clonotype: What it binds is not known.

V dropped 0 bases and J dropped 0 bases, with 8 bases sitting between them. There are 15 residues in the CDR3. CDR1 and CDR2 (germline): SGHTA, FQGNSA. The chain recombines TRBV7-2 with TRBJ1-1, with a possible D match to TRBD1 (6 bases). The clonotype comes from a male donor with ankylosing spondylitis. The source material was blood, either unsorted or a sorted T cell fraction (not recorded which). The CDR3 DNA is TGTGCCAGCAGCTTAGCGGGACATATGAACACTGAAGCTTTCTTT. This gives the protein CASSLAGHMNTEAFF.